Below, 20 T cell receptor beta chains from the same sample are listed, as sequenced in a study of blood T cells in healthy people across ages. A second 7 to 11 cycle PCR used barcoded and J-beta primers. TCRdb reanalysed the 5' RACE reads using MiXCR and keeps one entry per CDR3 protein. There are approximately 780,000 distinct CDR3 sequences in the sample; roughly 24% occur only once, and less than 3.5% lies in the top ten. This same sample was also part of a study on T cells of mothers and their children.

The sample comprised blood. The source of these receptors is a boy aged 5-17 years in good health.

The rearrangement links TRBV29-1 to TRBJ2-1; D is possibly TRBD1 or TRBD2 (6 bases each). Germline V gene lookup returns CDR1 SQVTM and CDR2 ANQGSEA. This CDR3 is 16 amino acids long. Trimming cost V 0 bases and J 3 bases, with 15 bases left between them. Written as DNA, the CDR3 is TGCAGCGTTGAAGATCTTAAGGGGGGCTTCTACAATGAGCAGTTCTTC. The encoded protein is CSVEDLKGGFYNEQFF.

The chain carries TRBV4-1 and TRBJ2-5, with 11 bases aligning to TRBD1. The end of the DNA aligns better with TRBJ2-7, so the J call may be wrong. Germline-derived CDR1 and CDR2 are MGHRA and YSYEKL. CDR3 length: 15 amino acids. CDR3 residues: CASSPPGTGGDEQYF. Here the CDR3 DNA reads TGCGCCAGCAGCCCTCCCGGGACAGGGGGAGACGAGCAGTACTTC.

Many counts were recorded for this clonotype. The CDR3 DNA sequence: TGTGCCAGCAGTCCGCGGTCAGGGAGGACATACGAGCAGTACTTC. This encodes CASSPRSGRTYEQYF. This chain uses TRBV12-3 or TRBV12-4 with TRBJ2-7, with D maybe TRBD2 (6 bases). V dropped 5 bases and J dropped 4 bases, with 18 bases sitting between them. The CDR3 consists of 15 residues.

This clonotype has only a few counts. This likely comes from a read error, as the CDR3 has no conserved phenylalanine or tryptophan at its end. The chain couples TRBV15 to TRBJ1-2, with D hard to call. CDR1 is LNHNV and CDR2 is YYDKDF in the germline V gene (reference sequence). With 8 bases removed from V and 8 bases from J, the gap between germline ends came to 18 bases. This CDR3 region has 13 residues. CDR3 amino acids: CATLRSDGGGYTL. The CDR3, as DNA: TGTGCCACCCTGAGATCGGACGGCGGCGGCTACACCCTC.

This clonotype has just a few counts. The J gene is TRBJ2-7, the V gene TRBV4-1, with TRBD1 matching over 9 bases. Germline CDR1 and CDR2: MGHRA and YSYEKL. The J segment lost 4 bases and the V segment lost 0 bases, leaving 4 bases of the junction unmatched. CDR3 length equals 15 residues. CDR3 nucleotides: TGCGCCAGCAGCCAAGATAGGGGACAGGGATACGAGCAGTACTTC. It translates to CASSQDRGQGYEQYF.

In this sample, this clonotype turned up a few times. The rearrangement uses TRBV7-3 and TRBJ1-2; 7 nucleotides line up with TRBD1. This CDR3 has 13 residues. The germline V gene has CDR1 SGHTA and CDR2 FQGTGA. V was pared by 5 bases and J by 8 bases, with 8 bases of the junction left unmatched. This CDR3 reads CASSETGASGYTF. Written as DNA, the CDR3 is TGTGCCAGCAGCGAAACAGGGGCCTCCGGCTACACCTTC. Combining the CDR3 with reference TRBV7-3 and TRBJ1-2 gives the whole variable domain GAGVSQTPSNKVTEKGKYVELRCDPISGHTALYWYRQSLGQGPEFLIYFQGTGAADDSGLPNDRFFAVRPEGSVSTLKIQRTERGDSAVYLCASSETGASGYTFGSGTRLTVV.

A single count supports this clonotype. The J gene is TRBJ2-5, the V gene TRBV7-3; D might be TRBD1 (5 bases). This CDR3 spans 14 amino acids. Germline lookup yields CDR1 SGHTA and CDR2 FQGTGA. Deletions cut 4 bases from V and 5 bases from J, with 14 bases between. CDR3 nucleotide sequence: TGTGCCAGCAGCTCCCGAGCAGGGCGGGAGACCCAGTACTTC. It yields the protein CASSSRAGRETQYF.

The chain joins TRBV5-1 to TRBJ2-3; no definite D call. With 4 bases removed from V and 8 bases from J, the gap between germline ends came to 11 bases. Looked up from germline, CDR1 is SGHRS and CDR2 is YFSETQ. This CDR3 is 12 amino acids long. This CDR3 reads CASSATPFTQYF. In nucleotides, the CDR3 is TGCGCCAGCAGCGCCACCCCCTTTACGCAGTATTTT.

In its sample, this clonotype was seen a few times. The chain carries TRBV27 and TRBJ2-1; 8 bases are a match to TRBD1. After removal of 8 bases from V and 4 bases from J, the junction contained 10 bases not matched to a gene. CDR3 length: 15 amino acids. CDR1 MNHEY and CDR2 SMNVEV come from the germline V gene (reference sequence). The CDR3 sequence: CASSTRQGQYNEQFF. CDR3 DNA sequence: TGTGCCAGCTCCACCCGACAGGGGCAATACAATGAGCAGTTCTTC.

Concerning this clonotype itself: A junction boundary mismatches the germline segment, possibly from a read error. The rearrangement links TRBV23-1 to TRBJ2-7; TRBD1 matches at 10 bases. TRBV23-1 is classed as an ORF, of uncertain function. The CDR3 has 15 residues. CDR3 sequence: CASRQYRQGAYEQYF. The CDR3 DNA is TGCGCCAGCAGACAATATCGACAGGGGGCTTACGAGCAGTACTTC.

V usage is TRBV12-3 or TRBV12-4 and J usage is TRBJ2-5; 13 bases align to TRBD2. CDR3 size: 15 residues. V trimming: 6 bases; J trimming: 2 bases; junction bases outside the gene matches: 3. CDR3 sequence: CASRATSGGQETQYF. The DNA for the CDR3 is TGTGCCAGCAGGGCGACTAGCGGGGGGCAAGAGACCCAGTACTTC.

This clonotype was counted a few times. The chain employs TRBV27 and TRBJ1-2; no definite D call. The CDR3 extends over 13 amino acids. The V end lost 6 bases, the J end lost 0 bases, and 8 bases lay between the germline ends. CDR1 and CDR2 from the germline V gene are MNHEY and SMNVEV (reference sequence). The CDR3 region has the DNA TGTGCCAGCAGCCCTAAGGCTAACTATGGCTACACCTTC. Its protein is CASSPKANYGYTF.

This chain's CDR3 is CASSHVGSGANVLTF. The CDR3 coding sequence is TGTGCCAGCAGCCACGTGGGATCTGGGGCCAACGTCCTGACTTTC. V usage is TRBV11-2 and J usage is TRBJ2-6; D call uncertain. The length of the CDR3 is 15 residues. Deletions cut 5 bases from V and 1 base from J, with 9 bases between. Germline loops: CDR1 SGHAT, CDR2 FQNNGV.

The sample holds a few counts of this clonotype. The rearrangement joins TRBV28 to TRBJ2-5, with TRBD2 matching over 9 bases. Trimming took 7 bases from V and 4 from J; bases not matched to a gene: 7. The CDR3 has 14 amino acids. Per the germline V gene, CDR1 is MDHEN and CDR2 is SYDVKM. CDR3 sequence: CASTAGGPIETQYF. CDR3 nucleotide sequence: TGTGCCAGCACGGCGGGGGGGCCTATAGAGACCCAGTACTTC.

The chain employs TRBV5-1 and TRBJ2-1; D uncertain. This CDR3 has 15 residues. In germline, CDR1 is SGHRS, CDR2 YFSETQ. Trimming removed 0 bases at V and 4 bases at J, with 11 bases between. The CDR3 DNA follows: TGCGCCAGCAGCTTGGCCATAATGGGTTACAATGAGCAGTTCTTC. Its protein product is CASSLAIMGYNEQFF.

CDR3 in DNA: TGCAGCGTTGACCCTATACAGGGTTTTGAGCAGTTCTTC. Translated, it gives CSVDPIQGFEQFF. This sequence joins TRBV29-1 and TRBJ2-5, with a tentative D call TRBD1 (6 bases). The J call is uncertain, as TRBJ2-1 better fits the DNA end. The CDR3 loop spans 13 amino acids. Looked up from germline, CDR1 is SQVTM and CDR2 is ANQGSEA.

This clonotype came up a few times. DNA of the CDR3: TGTGCCAGCTCACCACGTGGCCCCTGGGACTATGGCTACACCTTC. Its protein product is CASSPRGPWDYGYTF. The chain links TRBV18 to TRBJ1-2; D gene ambiguous. Germline CDR1 KGHSH, CDR2 LQKENI. CDR3 size: 15 residues. The V end was cut by 1 base, the J end by 3 bases, with 12 bases between.

The V gene is TRBV12-3 or TRBV12-4, the J gene TRBJ2-4, with D possibly being TRBD1 (5 bases). Trimming took 2 bases from V and 5 from J, leaving 13 bases between them. This CDR3 contains 15 residues. The CDR3 is CASSLFTGEENIQYF. CDR3 bases: TGTGCCAGCAGTTTATTTACAGGCGAGGAAAACATTCAGTACTTC.

J is TRBJ1-5 and V is TRBV20-1; TRBD1 matches at 8 bases. V shed 6 bases, J shed 7 bases, and the junction held 5 bases outside the gene matches. The CDR3 loop spans 12 amino acids. Germline V gives CDR1 DFQATT, CDR2 SNEGSKA (reference sequence). CDR3 in amino acids: CSAQGQGQPQHF. CDR3 nucleotide sequence: TGCAGTGCCCAAGGACAGGGACAGCCCCAGCATTTT.

This sequence joins TRBV4-2 and TRBJ2-5, with D unresolved. The CDR3 is 14 residues long. Trimming removed 2 bases from V and 3 bases from J, with 10 bases in between. Germline V CDR1 and CDR2: LGHNA, YNFKEQ. The CDR3 DNA reads TGTGCCAGCAGCCAATCCTTTGAGGAAGAGACCCAGTACTTC. It codes for CASSQSFEEETQYF.